This entry lists 22 T cell receptor beta chains sequenced from one sample in a study of regulatory T cells in long-lasting Graves disease. Documented time point: newly diagnosed GD, antithyroid drugs for less than 3 months. RNA isolated from PBMCs was used to make the TCR library. With iRepertoire HTBI primers and Arm-PCR of CDR3 regions, TCR beta libraries were built. TCRdb reprocessed the multiplex PCR reads via MiXCR and lists one record per CDR3 protein. The table records under 700,000 distinct CDR3 sequences, roughly a sixth of them present only once. This sample also appeared in a second study, on T cells in Graves' hyperthyroidism and ophthalmopathy.

Sequences were derived from peripheral blood mononuclear cells (PBMCs), sampled at new diagnosis, from a patient treated with antithyroid drugs. Receptor source: a woman aged 40 to 65 with Graves disease.

This clonotype was observed at least ten times. The rearrangement joins TRBV28 to TRBJ1-4, with TRBD1 matching over 9 bases. Germline V gene lookup returns CDR1 MDHEN and CDR2 SYDVKM. This CDR3 is 16 amino acids long. The V segment lost 6 bases and the J segment 5 bases; nucleotides outside the gene matches: 10. CDR3 coding DNA: TGTGCCAGCAGCAAGACAGGGGGGATTGGCAATGAAAAACTGTTTTTT. This gives the protein CASSKTGGIGNEKLFF.

This clonotype was recorded many times. The V call is TRBV27, the J call TRBJ2-7, with D possibly TRBD2 on 5 matching bases. The CDR3 spans 12 residues. V was cut by 8 bases and J by 6 bases, with 14 bases left in between. CDR1 and CDR2 (germline): MNHEY, SMNVEV (reference sequence). In nucleotides, the CDR3 is TGTGCCAGCCGGGGTAGTCTACCCGAGCAGTACTTC. The encoded protein is CASRGSLPEQYF.

This clonotype was counted only a few times. This chain joins TRBV4-1 and TRBJ2-2; D gene unclear. V lost 3 bases and J lost 5, with 7 bases in between. The CDR3 contains 13 residues. Germline values: CDR1 MGHRA, CDR2 YSYEKL. Here the CDR3 reads CASSQKITGELFF. DNA of the CDR3: TGCGCCAGCAGCCAGAAGATTACCGGGGAGCTGTTTTTT.

This clonotype was seen many times. This chain connects TRBV20-1 to TRBJ1-1, with no clear D. V lost 5 bases to trimming and J lost 1 base, with 8 bases between them. CDR3 length equals 12 residues. Germline values: CDR1 DFQATT, CDR2 SNEGSKA (reference sequence). CDR3 coding DNA: TGCAGTGCTCACGACCCGAACACTGAAGCTTTCTTT. Amino acid sequence: CSAHDPNTEAFF.

This clonotype appeared many times. The rearrangement links TRBV5-5 to TRBJ1-1, with 9 nucleotides matching TRBD1. The CDR3 is made up of 15 amino acids. The V segment lost 4 bases and the J segment 5 bases; nucleotides outside the gene matches: 9. CDR1 is SGHKS and CDR2 is YYEKEE in the germline V gene (reference sequence). The CDR3 is CASSARQGVVTEAFF. The CDR3 DNA sequence: TGTGCCAGCAGCGCCCGACAGGGGGTGGTGACTGAAGCTTTCTTT.

Only a few counts were recorded for this clonotype. This chain joins TRBV20-1 and TRBJ2-2; D may be TRBD2 (6 bases). Between the trimmed V and J ends, which lost 0 bases and 0 bases, there was a span of 14 bases. CDR3 length equals 17 residues. Germline CDR1 reads DFQATT; CDR2 reads SNEGSKA (reference sequence). The DNA for the CDR3 is TGCAGTGCTAGAGATGGGGGGAAGGGGACGAACACCGGGGAGCTGTTTTTT. Translating gives CSARDGGKGTNTGELFF.

This clonotype was seen repeatedly, ten times or more. The chain has TRBV3-1 and TRBJ1-6; 7 bases are a match to TRBD1. V lost 8 bases to trimming and J lost 5 bases; unmatched junction nucleotides: 6. The length of the CDR3 is 14 residues. Germline loops: CDR1 LGHDT, CDR2 YNNKEL (reference sequence). The CDR3 is CASGWGQNNSPLHF. The CDR3 nucleotides are TGTGCCAGCGGCTGGGGACAGAATAATTCACCCCTCCACTTT.

This clonotype was picked up a small number of times. V is TRBV20-1 and J is TRBJ2-2; D remains ambiguous. This CDR3 has 14 amino acids. Trimming took off 2 bases at V and 7 bases at J, with 14 bases between the two ends. Germline V gene sequence: CDR1 DFQATT, CDR2 SNEGSKA (reference sequence). CDR3 DNA sequence: TGCAGTGCTAGACGGCCGGTCGGGCACGGGGAGCTGTTTTTT. This translates into CSARRPVGHGELFF.

This clonotype appeared many times. The chain has TRBV20-1 and TRBJ2-1, with D perhaps TRBD2 (5 bases). From germline, CDR1 is DFQATT and CDR2 SNEGSKA (reference sequence). V lost 3 bases and J 5 bases, leaving 11 bases between the germline ends. The CDR3 is 13 residues long. DNA of the CDR3: TGCAGTGCTAGGGCGCTGGGAGACAATGAGCAGTTCTTC. Translation: CSARALGDNEQFF.

This clonotype was detected ten times or more. The J gene is TRBJ1-1, the V gene TRBV13; no clear D. The CDR3 covers 14 residues. Trimming pared 10 bases from V and 0 bases from J, leaving 15 bases between. Germline V gene lookup returns CDR1 PRHDT and CDR2 FYEKMQ (reference sequence). The CDR3 loop is CATAVGLMNTEAFF. As DNA, the CDR3 is TGTGCCACAGCCGTGGGCCTCATGAACACTGAAGCTTTCTTT.

J is TRBJ1-5 and V is TRBV6-1; 9 bases line up with TRBD1. Germline-derived CDR1 and CDR2 are MNHNS and SASEGT. This CDR3 comprises 21 residues. The V gene end was trimmed by 5 bases and the J gene end by 3 bases; junction bases not matched to a gene: 23. The CDR3 protein is CASSRYTGGGFPMVLNQPQHF. CDR3 bases: TGTGCCAGCAGTCGATATACAGGGGGCGGTTTCCCGATGGTTCTCAATCAGCCCCAGCATTTT.

This clonotype was observed many times. This sequence joins TRBV5-1 and TRBJ2-3; tentative D call: TRBD2 (6 bases). Germline values: CDR1 SGHRS, CDR2 YFSETQ. The CDR3 runs 16 residues. The ends were cut back, 5 bases at V and 6 bases at J, with 22 bases in the middle. CDR3 sequence reads: CASSLLSGVPGDTQYF. Written as DNA, the CDR3 is TGCGCCAGCAGTTTATTGTCGGGGGTACCTGGGGATACGCAGTATTTT.

This clonotype was observed a single time. A much larger clone lies one base from this, so it may be a read error. Without the conserved terminal phenylalanine or tryptophan, this CDR3 likely stems from a read error. The V call is TRBV6-1, the J call TRBJ2-2; the match to TRBD1 covers 9 bases. V shed 2 bases, J shed 6 bases, and the junction held 7 bases outside the gene matches. This CDR3 is 16 amino acids long. Germline V gene lookup returns CDR1 MNHNS and CDR2 SASEGT. The CDR3 protein is CASSEYGTGLAGELFL. The DNA for the CDR3 is TGTGCCAGCAGTGAATACGGGACAGGGTTGGCCGGGGAGCTGTTTCTT.

The chain carries TRBV20-1 and TRBJ2-2; no reliable D call. The CDR3 spans 15 residues. The V end lost 4 bases, the J end lost 5 bases, and 17 bases lay between the germline ends. Per the germline V gene, CDR1 is DFQATT and CDR2 is SNEGSKA (reference sequence). In DNA form, the CDR3 reads TGCAGTGCTATGGCAGCCTCAAAGTGGACCGGGGAGCTGTTTTTT. It is translated as CSAMAASKWTGELFF.

Ten or more counts support this clonotype. The rearrangement joins TRBV13 to TRBJ2-1, with D unresolved. Germline V CDR1 and CDR2: PRHDT, FYEKMQ (reference sequence). This CDR3 is built from 16 residues. Trimming cost V 0 bases and J 0 bases, with 9 bases left between them. This CDR3 reads CASSLGTFSSYNEQFF. In DNA form, the CDR3 reads TGTGCCAGCAGCTTAGGCACCTTCAGCTCCTACAATGAGCAGTTCTTC.

This clonotype was picked up many times. The V gene is TRBV7-9, the J gene TRBJ1-1, with D possibly TRBD1 on 5 matching bases. This CDR3 is built from 14 residues. Germline assignment: CDR1 SEHNR and CDR2 FQNEAQ (reference sequence). V dropped 5 bases and J dropped 0 bases, with 10 bases sitting between them. Here the CDR3 reads CASSQKTVNTEAFF. In DNA form, the CDR3 reads TGTGCCAGCAGCCAAAAGACAGTGAACACTGAAGCTTTCTTT.

This clonotype was seen ten or more times. V and J are TRBV5-8 and TRBJ1-1; tentatively, D is TRBD1 (5 bases). The CDR3 loop spans 15 amino acids. Germline V gives CDR1 SGHTS, CDR2 YDEGEE. V was cut by 5 bases and J by 4 bases, with 18 bases left in between. The DNA of the CDR3 is TGTGCCAGCAGTATTGGGGGTGACGGGGGCACTGAAGCTTTCTTT. Its translation: CASSIGGDGGTEAFF.

This clonotype was detected a few times. The chain links TRBV27 to TRBJ1-1, with 8 positions matching TRBD1. The CDR3 sequence is 13 residues long. Germline V gene sequence: CDR1 MNHEY, CDR2 SMNVEV (reference sequence). Trimming took 7 bases from V and 8 from J; bases not matched to a gene: 9. The CDR3 DNA follows: TGTGCCAGCACCCCCAGACCAGGGGGCGAAGCTTTCTTT. It encodes CASTPRPGGEAFF.

This clonotype was detected only a few times. The CDR3 reads CSARDTGPNSPLHF. The CDR3 bases are TGCAGTGCTAGAGATACAGGGCCAAACTCACCCCTCCACTTT. V usage is TRBV20-1 and J usage is TRBJ1-6; D is perhaps TRBD1 (6 bases). Trimming shortened V by 0 bases and J by 10 bases, and 13 bases separated the two germline ends. CDR1 and CDR2 from the germline V gene are DFQATT and SNEGSKA (reference sequence). CDR3 length equals 14 residues.

Ten or more counts support this clonotype. The chain employs TRBV12-3 or TRBV12-4 and TRBJ1-1, with 7 positions matching TRBD1. The CDR3 runs 15 residues. After removal of 3 bases from V and 7 bases from J, the junction contained 11 bases not matched to a gene. For the CDR3, the DNA is TGTGCCAGCAGTTTCCGGACAGGCGTCAAGGGTGAAGCTTTCTTT. This translates into CASSFRTGVKGEAFF.

This clonotype has at least ten counts. The chain uses TRBV20-1 and TRBJ2-4; no definite D call. V lost 4 bases and J 5 bases, leaving 9 bases between the germline ends. CDR1 is DFQATT, CDR2 SNEGSKA, per germline (reference sequence). The CDR3 is 12 residues long. The DNA for the CDR3 is TGCAGTGCTATACGGGCGGAAAACATTCAGTACTTC. Protein product: CSAIRAENIQYF.

This clonotype was picked up many times. The rearrangement uses TRBV7-9 and TRBJ2-3; 7 bases agree with TRBD2. This CDR3 contains 16 residues. Trimming took 1 base from V and 5 from J; bases not matched to a gene: 9. In germline, CDR1 is SEHNR, CDR2 FQNEAQ (reference sequence). The CDR3 spells CASSLEPQRGGDTQYF. DNA for the CDR3: TGTGCCAGCAGCTTAGAGCCTCAGCGGGGAGGAGATACGCAGTATTTT.